This TCR beta chain is drawn from a study of early T cells in non-severe SARS-CoV-2 infection. As for the study in general: Alpha and beta chains were unpaired, from unsorted whole-blood bulk RNA. Overall study findings and caveats: Database matching using VDJdb favored anti-spike CD8 responses, with private and CD4 specificities left missing.

As to this clonotype: As yet, its antigen is unknown.

Each cDNA molecule carried a unique molecular identifier. In TCRdb, the 5' RACE reads were re-called with MiXCR into one record per CDR3 protein. This sample yields around 65,000 distinct CDR3 sequences, of which approximately 12% are seen a single time; over 1.1% belongs to the top ten. V was clipped by 6 bases and J by 6 bases, with 8 bases between them. This CDR3 spans 11 amino acids. Germline-derived CDR1 and CDR2 are ENHRY and SYGVKD. The sequenced sample was whole blood, obtained at baseline. The clonotype originates from an adult who was a healthcare worker with PCR-confirmed SARS-CoV-2 infection or an uninfected control (not recorded which). The chain couples TRBV10-3 to TRBJ1-2, with unresolved D. The CDR3 DNA sequence: TGTGCCATCAGAATAGGTGATGGCTACACCTTC. Its translation is CAIRIGDGYTF.